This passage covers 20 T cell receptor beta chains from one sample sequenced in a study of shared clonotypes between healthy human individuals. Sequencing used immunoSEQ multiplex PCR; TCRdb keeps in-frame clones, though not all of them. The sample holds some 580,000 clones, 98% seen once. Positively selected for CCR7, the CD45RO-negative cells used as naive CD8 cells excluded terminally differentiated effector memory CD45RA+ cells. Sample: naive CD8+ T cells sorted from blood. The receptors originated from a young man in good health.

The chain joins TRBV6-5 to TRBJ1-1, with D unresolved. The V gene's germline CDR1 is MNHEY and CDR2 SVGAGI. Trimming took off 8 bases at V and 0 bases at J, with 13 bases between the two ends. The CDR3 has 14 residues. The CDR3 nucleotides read TGTGCCAGCGGGCAGAATGGCATGAACACTGAAGCTTTCTTT. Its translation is CASGQNGMNTEAFF.

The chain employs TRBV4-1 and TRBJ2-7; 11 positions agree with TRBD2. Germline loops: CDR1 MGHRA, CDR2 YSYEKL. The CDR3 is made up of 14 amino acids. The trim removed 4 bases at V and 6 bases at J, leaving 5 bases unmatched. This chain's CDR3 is CASSLLAGGGEQYF. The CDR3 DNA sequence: TGCGCCAGCAGCCTCCTAGCGGGAGGCGGCGAGCAGTACTTC.

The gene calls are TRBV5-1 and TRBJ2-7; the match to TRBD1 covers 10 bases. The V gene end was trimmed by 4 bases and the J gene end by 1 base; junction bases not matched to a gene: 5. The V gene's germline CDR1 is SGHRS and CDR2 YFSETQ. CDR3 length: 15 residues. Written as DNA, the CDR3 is TGCGCCAGCAGCCTACGGACAGGGGGGTCCTACGAGCAGTACTTC. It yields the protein CASSLRTGGSYEQYF.

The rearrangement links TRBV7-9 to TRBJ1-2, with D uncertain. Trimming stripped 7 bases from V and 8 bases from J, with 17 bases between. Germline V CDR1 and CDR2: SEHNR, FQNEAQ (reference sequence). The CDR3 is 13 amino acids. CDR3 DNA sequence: TGTGCCAGCACCCCTGATGGAGGCGGAGGCTACACCTTC. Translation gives CASTPDGGGGYTF. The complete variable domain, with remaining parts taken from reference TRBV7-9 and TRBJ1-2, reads DTGVSQNPRHKITKRGQNVTFRCDPISEHNRLYWYRQTLGQGPEFLTYFQNEAQLEKSRLLSDRFSAERPKGSFSTLEIQRTEQGDSAMYLCASTPDGGGGYTFGSGTRLTVV.

CDR3 sequence reads: CASRPGGRRYEQYF. CDR3 DNA sequence: TGTGCCAGCAGACCAGGGGGTCGCCGCTACGAGCAGTACTTC. The chain has TRBV27 and TRBJ2-7; 7 nucleotides agree with TRBD1. This CDR3 has 14 amino acids. The germline V gene encodes CDR1 MNHEY and CDR2 SMNVEV (reference sequence). Trimming cost V 6 bases and J 3 bases; bases outside gene matches: 8.

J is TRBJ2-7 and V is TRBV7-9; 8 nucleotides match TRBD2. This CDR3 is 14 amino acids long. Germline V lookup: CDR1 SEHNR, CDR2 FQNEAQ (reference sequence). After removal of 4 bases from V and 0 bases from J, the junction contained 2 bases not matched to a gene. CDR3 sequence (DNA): TGTGCCAGCAGCTCCGGGACTAGCTCCTACGAGCAGTACTTC. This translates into CASSSGTSSYEQYF.

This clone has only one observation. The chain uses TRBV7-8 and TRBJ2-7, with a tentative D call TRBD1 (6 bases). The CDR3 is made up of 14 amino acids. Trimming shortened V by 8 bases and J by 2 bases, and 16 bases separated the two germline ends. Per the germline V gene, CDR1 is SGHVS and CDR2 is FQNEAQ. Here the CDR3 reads CASEGRGGTYEQYF. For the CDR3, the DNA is TGTGCCAGCGAGGGCAGGGGCGGCACCTACGAGCAGTACTTC.

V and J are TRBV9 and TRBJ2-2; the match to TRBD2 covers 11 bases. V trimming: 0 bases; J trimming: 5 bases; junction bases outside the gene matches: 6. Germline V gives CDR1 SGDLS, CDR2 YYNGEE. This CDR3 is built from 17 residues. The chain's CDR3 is CASSVDSLAGATGELFF. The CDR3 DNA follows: TGTGCCAGCAGCGTAGATTCACTAGCGGGAGCTACCGGGGAGCTGTTTTTT.

CDR3 nucleotides: TGTGCCAGCAGTCTGTTGGGGGACAGCACTTACTTC. It is translated as CASSLLGDSTYF. The rearrangement links TRBV6-1 to TRBJ2-7; 7 bases fit TRBD1. The CDR3 consists of 12 residues. CDR1 and CDR2 from the germline V gene are MNHNS and SASEGT. V lost 5 bases and J lost 13; bases outside the gene matches: 11.

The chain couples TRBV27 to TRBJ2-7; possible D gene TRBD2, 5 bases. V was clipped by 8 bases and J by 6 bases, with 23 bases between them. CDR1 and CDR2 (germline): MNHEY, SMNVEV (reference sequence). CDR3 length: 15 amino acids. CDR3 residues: CASSLVRTGISEQYF. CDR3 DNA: TGTGCCAGCTCTTTGGTTCGGACGGGGATTTCCGAGCAGTACTTC.

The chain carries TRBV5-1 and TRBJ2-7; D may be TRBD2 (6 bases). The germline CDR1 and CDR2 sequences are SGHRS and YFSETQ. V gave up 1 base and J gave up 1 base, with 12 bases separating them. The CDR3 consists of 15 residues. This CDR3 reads CASSLSEGTSYEQYF. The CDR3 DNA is TGCGCCAGCAGCTTGTCTGAAGGGACTTCCTACGAGCAGTACTTC.

CDR3 region: CASSEDGSSGNTIYF. CDR3 DNA: TGCGCCAGCAGTGAGGACGGGAGCTCTGGAAACACCATATATTTT. The chain recombines TRBV5-1 with TRBJ1-3, with D hard to call. The CDR3 is 15 amino acids. V gave up 5 bases and J gave up 0 bases, with 12 bases separating them. Germline-derived CDR1 and CDR2 are SGHRS and YFSETQ.

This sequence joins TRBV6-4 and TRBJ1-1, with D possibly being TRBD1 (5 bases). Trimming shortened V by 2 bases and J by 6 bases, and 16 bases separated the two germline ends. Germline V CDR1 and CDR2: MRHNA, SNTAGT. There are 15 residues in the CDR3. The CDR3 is CASSDPPGTVAEAFF. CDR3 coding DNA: TGTGCCAGCAGTGACCCGCCAGGGACGGTGGCTGAAGCTTTCTTT.

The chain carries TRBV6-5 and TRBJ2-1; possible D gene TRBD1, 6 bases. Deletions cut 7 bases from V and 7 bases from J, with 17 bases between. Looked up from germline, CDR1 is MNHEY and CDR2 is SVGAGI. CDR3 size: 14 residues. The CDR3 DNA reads TGTGCCAGCACAAGAATACAGGGTCAAAATGAGCAGTTCTTC. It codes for CASTRIQGQNEQFF.

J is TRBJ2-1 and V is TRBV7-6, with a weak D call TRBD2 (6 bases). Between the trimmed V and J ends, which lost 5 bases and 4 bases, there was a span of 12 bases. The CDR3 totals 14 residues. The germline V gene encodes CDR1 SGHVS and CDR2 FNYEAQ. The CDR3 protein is CASSPLAEYNEQFF. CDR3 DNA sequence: TGTGCCAGCAGCCCCTTAGCGGAATACAATGAGCAGTTCTTC.

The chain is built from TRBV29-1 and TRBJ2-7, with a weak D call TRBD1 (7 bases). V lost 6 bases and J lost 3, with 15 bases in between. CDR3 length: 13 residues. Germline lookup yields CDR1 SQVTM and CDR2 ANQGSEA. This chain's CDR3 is CSVRGEVGYEQYF. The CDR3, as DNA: TGCAGCGTCAGGGGGGAGGTGGGCTACGAGCAGTACTTC.

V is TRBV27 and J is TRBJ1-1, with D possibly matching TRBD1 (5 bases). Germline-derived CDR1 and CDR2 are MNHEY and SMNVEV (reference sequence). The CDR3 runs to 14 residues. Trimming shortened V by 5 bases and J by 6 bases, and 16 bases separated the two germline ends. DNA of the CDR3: TGTGCCAGCAGTCCAGGGACCATACTTTCTGAAGCTTTCTTT. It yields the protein CASSPGTILSEAFF.

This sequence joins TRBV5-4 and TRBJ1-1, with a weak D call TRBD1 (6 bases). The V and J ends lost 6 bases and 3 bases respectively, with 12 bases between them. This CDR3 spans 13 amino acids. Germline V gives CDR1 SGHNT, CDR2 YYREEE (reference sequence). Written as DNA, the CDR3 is TGTGCCAGCACCTTTGGGGGCTACACTGAAGCTTTCTTT. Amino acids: CASTFGGYTEAFF.

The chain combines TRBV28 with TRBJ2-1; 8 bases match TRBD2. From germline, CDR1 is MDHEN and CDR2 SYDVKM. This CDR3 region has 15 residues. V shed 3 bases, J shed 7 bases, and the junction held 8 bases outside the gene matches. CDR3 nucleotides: TGTGCCAGCAGTTTGCGGGGGGCGTTGGATAATGAGCAGTTCTTC. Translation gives CASSLRGALDNEQFF.

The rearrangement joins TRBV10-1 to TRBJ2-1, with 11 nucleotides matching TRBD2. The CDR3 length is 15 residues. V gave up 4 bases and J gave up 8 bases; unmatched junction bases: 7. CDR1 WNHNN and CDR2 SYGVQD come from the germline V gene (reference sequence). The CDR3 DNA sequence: TGCGCCAGCAGTGGTAGCGGGAGGGTTAGAGATGAGCAGTTCTTC. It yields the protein CASSGSGRVRDEQFF.